The entry below gives a single T cell receptor beta chain sequence along with its context. Antigen: not known. The sample is drawn from a study of CD8+CD57+ T cells in acquired aplastic anemia. The overall study: DNA from sorted CD4+ and CD8+ cells averaged roughly 3.4 ug. Study-level results: Patients and controls were found to share 25 to 35 CD8+ CDR3 sequences.

Before being chosen for sequencing, patients had shown CD8+CD57+ cell expansion by flow cytometry. The blood sampling took place in patients who had so far received no therapy. Genomic DNA constituted the template upon which TCR beta VDJ and CDR3 profiling was performed. Each CDR3 protein is one row after TCRdb ran MiXCR on the reads. The sample lists about 150,000 distinct CDR3 sequences; 40% to 65% were seen once. The CDR3 extends over 14 amino acids. Germline loops: CDR1 DFQATT, CDR2 SNEGSKA (reference sequence). J lost 4 bases, V lost 3 bases, and 6 bases had no gene match. This receptor was taken from a human donor with aplastic anemia. Sequencing input: sorted CD4+, CD8+, or CD8+CD57+ T cells (not recorded which) from PBMCs. The chain links TRBV20-1 to TRBJ1-2; 9 nucleotides line up with TRBD1. CDR3 residues: CSASPGQGSYGYTF. The CDR3 nucleotides are TGCAGTGCTAGTCCGGGACAGGGAAGCTATGGCTACACCTTC.